Shown below are 30 T cell receptor beta chains from a single sample sequenced in a study of T-cell memory formation after mild COVID-19. TCRdb independently ran MiXCR on the 5' RACE reads; one entry per CDR3 protein. The repertoire holds 250,000 to 350,000 distinct CDR3 sequences, with 16% as singletons. Sequenced material: PBMCs or a T cell subset sorted from them (not recorded which). The source of these receptors is a man younger than 35 who had mild COVID-19 (a few samples of this study predate the infection). Cell type and time point are not known.

This clonotype was picked up a small number of times. DNA of the CDR3: TGTGCCAGCAGCTTGCGAGGTTATGGTGGGAGCGAGCAGTACGTC. This sequence encodes CASSLRGYGGSEQYV. The chain couples TRBV5-5 to TRBJ2-7, with D possibly being TRBD2 (5 bases). CDR1 and CDR2 from the germline V gene are SGHKS and YYEKEE (reference sequence). Trimming removed 1 base at V and 6 bases at J, with 17 bases between. The CDR3 is 15 residues long.

This sequence joins TRBV4-1 and TRBJ2-3, with D tentatively TRBD1 (5 bases). The V end was cut by 4 bases, the J end by 10 bases, with 12 bases between. The CDR3 contains 12 residues. Germline CDR1 and CDR2: MGHRA and YSYEKL. Written as DNA, the CDR3 is TGCGCCAGCAGCCCTAGGGGTGAGGCGCAGTATTTT. Protein: CASSPRGEAQYF.

This clonotype was detected a few times. This sequence joins TRBV5-4 and TRBJ2-3, with D maybe TRBD1 (6 bases). The germline gives CDR1 SGHNT, CDR2 YYREEE (reference sequence). The CDR3 runs 10 residues. V lost 9 bases and J lost 7, with 9 bases in between. The CDR3 coding sequence is TGTGCCACAGGGGCGTATACGCAGTATTTT. Its protein product is CATGAYTQYF. The whole variable domain, remainder taken from reference TRBV5-4 and TRBJ2-3, is ETGVTQSPTHLIKTRGQQVTLRCSSQSGHNTVSWYQQALGQGPQFIFQYYREEENGRGNFPPRFSGLQFPNYSSELNVNALELDDSALYLCATGAYTQYFGPGTRLTVL.

The chain couples TRBV2 to TRBJ2-7; possibly TRBD2 for D (6 bases). The V end lost 5 bases, the J end lost 2 bases, and 16 bases lay between the germline ends. Germline CDR1 SNHLY, CDR2 FYNNEI. This CDR3 has 15 amino acids. Here the CDR3 DNA reads TGTGCCAGCAGTAAGACTAGTCGGGGCCCCTACGAGCAGTACGTC. Protein: CASSKTSRGPYEQYV.

The rearrangement joins TRBV27 to TRBJ1-5; D remains ambiguous. The germline V gene encodes CDR1 MNHEY and CDR2 SMNVEV (reference sequence). The CDR3 length is 14 residues. V was clipped by 6 bases and J by 0 bases, with 9 bases between them. The CDR3 nucleotides read TGTGCCAGCAGGGGGTTGCGTAGCAATCAGCCCCAGCATTTT. Its translation: CASRGLRSNQPQHF.

The chain links TRBV3-1 to TRBJ1-4, with TRBD1 matching over 10 bases. The CDR3 runs to 14 residues. Per germline, CDR1 LGHDT and CDR2 YNNKEL (reference sequence). J lost 7 bases, V lost 6 bases, and 5 bases had no gene match. The CDR3 coding sequence is TGTGCCAGCAGGCGACAGGGGGCGCGTGAAAAACTGTTTTTT. Protein sequence: CASRRQGAREKLFF.

The sample holds many counts of this clonotype. The gene calls are TRBV3-1 and TRBJ1-1, with TRBD1 identical over 7 bases. The CDR3 is 13 amino acids. After removal of 4 bases from V and 5 bases from J, the junction contained 4 bases not matched to a gene. The germline V gene has CDR1 LGHDT and CDR2 YNNKEL (reference sequence). The DNA for the CDR3 is TGTGCCAGCAGCCTGTCCAGGGGGACTGAAGCTTTCTTT. It is translated as CASSLSRGTEAFF.

This clonotype was detected ten times or more. The J gene is TRBJ2-7, the V gene TRBV7-9; either TRBD1 or TRBD2 may supply D (5 bases each). The CDR3 is 14 amino acids. V was trimmed by 1 base and J by 6 bases, leaving 13 bases between them. Germline loops: CDR1 SEHNR, CDR2 FQNEAQ (reference sequence). The chain's CDR3 is CASSLDVAGTEQYF. The CDR3 DNA is TGTGCCAGCAGCTTAGACGTGGCAGGGACCGAGCAGTACTTC. The complete variable domain, with remaining parts taken from reference TRBV7-9 and TRBJ2-7, reads DTGVSQNPRHKITKRGQNVTFRCDPISEHNRLYWYRQTLGQGPEFLTYFQNEAQLEKSRLLSDRFSAERPKGSFSTLEIQRTEQGDSAMYLCASSLDVAGTEQYFGPGTRLTVT.

This clonotype was seen a handful of times. The J gene is TRBJ2-2, the V gene TRBV4-3; perhaps TRBD1 as D (6 bases). The CDR3 spans 15 residues. Trimming stripped 4 bases from V and 5 bases from J, with 14 bases between. Germline CDR1 reads LGHNA; CDR2 reads YSLEER. The CDR3 DNA is TGCGCCAGCAGCCGTGGGTCAGGGGCGACCGGGGAGCTGTTTTTT. This translates into CASSRGSGATGELFF.

This clonotype was recorded a few times. J is TRBJ2-1 and V is TRBV11-3, with a tentative D call TRBD1 (6 bases). Trimming left V 0 bases short and J 4 bases short, with 7 bases between. The CDR3 totals 14 residues. Per germline, CDR1 SGHNT and CDR2 YENEEA. As DNA, the CDR3 is TGTGCCAGCAGCTTAGAGGGGGCTTACAATGAGCAGTTCTTC. It encodes CASSLEGAYNEQFF.

This clonotype was seen a handful of times. This chain joins TRBV7-2 and TRBJ2-3; D unresolved. From germline, CDR1 is SGHTA and CDR2 FQGNSA. V lost 2 bases and J 2 bases, leaving 17 bases between the germline ends. This CDR3 is 17 amino acids long. The CDR3 loop is CASSLKPPVVPTDTQYF. CDR3 nucleotide sequence: TGTGCCAGCAGCTTAAAACCTCCGGTAGTCCCCACAGATACGCAGTATTTT.

This clonotype was observed at least ten times. This chain connects TRBV5-1 to TRBJ2-3, with 12 bases identical to TRBD2. The CDR3 loop spans 16 amino acids. CDR1 and CDR2 (germline): SGHRS, YFSETQ. With V trimmed by 4 bases and J by 2 bases, 5 bases remained unmatched. CDR3 sequence: CASSLGTSGSTDTQYF. The DNA for the CDR3 is TGCGCCAGCAGCCTTGGGACTAGCGGGTCCACAGATACGCAGTATTTT.

The chain combines TRBV7-2 with TRBJ2-5; possibly TRBD2 for D (5 bases). V lost 4 bases, J lost 0 bases, and 15 bases lay in between. The V gene's germline CDR1 is SGHTA and CDR2 FQGNSA. CDR3 size: 16 residues. Here the CDR3 reads CASSSRNRGYQETQYF. The CDR3 nucleotides read TGTGCCAGCAGCTCCCGAAATCGCGGGTACCAAGAGACCCAGTACTTC.

This clonotype was counted only a few times. This chain links TRBV4-3 with TRBJ1-2, with TRBD1 matching 9 bases. Germline loops: CDR1 LGHNA, CDR2 YSLEER. The trim removed 3 bases at V and 3 bases at J, leaving 2 bases unmatched. The CDR3 is 14 residues long. The CDR3: CASSQYRGHYGYTF. CDR3 DNA sequence: TGCGCCAGCAGCCAGTACAGGGGGCACTATGGCTACACCTTC.

Only a few counts were recorded for this clonotype. The chain links TRBV18 to TRBJ2-1, with D perhaps matching TRBD1 (5 bases). The CDR3 runs to 13 residues. CDR1 KGHSH and CDR2 LQKENI come from the germline V gene. The V and J ends lost 2 bases and 4 bases respectively, with 6 bases between them. CDR3: CASSPRTYNEQFF. Here the CDR3 DNA reads TGTGCCAGCTCACCAAGGACATACAATGAGCAGTTCTTC.

The chain carries TRBV7-3 and TRBJ1-1; D is uncertain. Germline CDR1 and CDR2: SGHTA and FQGTGA. V was shortened by 2 bases and J by 4 bases, with 11 bases between the two germline ends. This CDR3 has 14 amino acids. The CDR3 spells CASSLGPTSTEAFF. CDR3 in DNA: TGTGCCAGCAGCTTAGGACCCACGAGCACTGAAGCTTTCTTT.

This clonotype appeared a few times. The rearrangement uses TRBV7-2 and TRBJ2-3, with unresolved D. Germline V gives CDR1 SGHTA, CDR2 FQGNSA. With 1 base removed from V and 6 bases from J, the gap between germline ends came to 14 bases. This CDR3 is built from 15 residues. The CDR3 DNA reads as TGTGCCAGCAGCTTAGTCACCGGACCCGGGGATACGCAGTATTTT. Residues: CASSLVTGPGDTQYF.

This clonotype was counted only a few times. This chain connects TRBV12-3 or TRBV12-4 to TRBJ1-1, with TRBD1 as a possible D gene (5 bases). There are 14 residues in the CDR3. The V end lost 6 bases, the J end lost 0 bases, and 11 bases lay between the germline ends. CDR3 loop: CASSGTAVNTEAFF. The CDR3 DNA follows: TGTGCCAGCAGCGGGACGGCTGTGAACACTGAAGCTTTCTTT.

This clonotype showed up many times. This chain links TRBV6-5 with TRBJ1-5, with a tentative D call TRBD1 (5 bases). This CDR3 is built from 13 residues. Per germline, CDR1 MNHEY and CDR2 SVGAGI. Between the trimmed V and J ends, which lost 5 bases and 4 bases, there was a span of 9 bases. The CDR3 sequence: CASSTGTNQPQHF. The CDR3 DNA follows: TGTGCCAGCAGTACCGGGACGAATCAGCCCCAGCATTTT.

Only a few counts were recorded for this clonotype. This sequence joins TRBV7-9 and TRBJ1-6; D possibly corresponds to TRBD1 (6 bases). Germline V gene data show CDR1 as SEHNR and CDR2 as FQNEAQ (reference sequence). The length of the CDR3 is 13 residues. Trimming cost V 10 bases and J 3 bases, with 10 bases left between them. CDR3 coding DNA: TGTGCCACAGGGGACCTCTATAATTCACCCCTCCACTTT. This sequence encodes CATGDLYNSPLHF.

This sequence joins TRBV10-3 and TRBJ1-2; the D is unclear. The CDR3 is 12 amino acids. V shed 8 bases and J shed 0 bases, with 7 bases lying between them. CDR1 is ENHRY and CDR2 is SYGVKD in the germline V gene. CDR3 amino acids: CAIGEANYGYTF. The DNA for the CDR3 is TGTGCCATCGGGGAGGCTAACTATGGCTACACCTTC.

The chain uses TRBV29-1 and TRBJ2-1; 7 bases are shared with TRBD2. The CDR3 totals 12 residues. Germline V CDR1 and CDR2: SQVTM, ANQGSEA. V was clipped by 7 bases and J by 5 bases; unmatched bases: 5. The CDR3 sequence: CSGGGGNNEQFF. The CDR3 DNA follows: TGCAGCGGGGGCGGGGGAAACAATGAGCAGTTCTTC.

The chain carries TRBV11-2 and TRBJ2-3; 9 bases map to TRBD1. Germline values: CDR1 SGHAT, CDR2 FQNNGV. V was clipped by 1 base and J by 4 bases; unmatched bases: 9. The CDR3 runs 17 residues. CDR3 in DNA: TGTGCCAGCAGCTTAGTATACGGACAGGGGATTGCAGATACGCAGTATTTT. Encoded protein: CASSLVYGQGIADTQYF.

The gene calls are TRBV29-1 and TRBJ2-5; weak D call: TRBD2 (6 bases). V was cut by 8 bases and J by 1 base, with 14 bases left in between. CDR1 is SQVTM and CDR2 is ANQGSEA in the germline V gene. The CDR3 has 13 residues. CDR3 loop: CSSEGLIQETQYF. The CDR3 bases are TGCAGCTCCGAGGGACTGATCCAAGAGACCCAGTACTTC.

This chain connects TRBV5-1 to TRBJ2-5; no clear D gene. V lost 2 bases and J 2 bases, leaving 7 bases between the germline ends. The CDR3 sequence is 13 residues long. From germline, CDR1 is SGHRS and CDR2 YFSETQ. CDR3 in amino acids: CASSFGDQETQYF. The CDR3 nucleotides read TGCGCCAGCAGCTTTGGGGATCAAGAGACCCAGTACTTC.

The V gene is TRBV20-1, the J gene TRBJ1-6; D is ambiguous. CDR3 length: 15 amino acids. V gave up 5 bases and J gave up 7 bases, with 18 bases separating them. In germline, CDR1 is DFQATT, CDR2 SNEGSKA (reference sequence). CDR3 DNA sequence: TGCAGTGCTCCTCCGGGCCCCAGCGCCAATTCACCCCTCCACTTT. Translation gives CSAPPGPSANSPLHF.

The genes are TRBV5-1 and TRBJ1-1; a possible D gene is TRBD1 (6 bases). The CDR3 contains 14 residues. Germline CDR1 is SGHRS and CDR2 is YFSETQ. V was shortened by 2 bases and J by 4 bases, with 12 bases between the two germline ends. This CDR3 reads CASSLSQGGTEAFF. CDR3 coding DNA: TGCGCCAGCAGCTTATCACAGGGAGGCACTGAAGCTTTCTTT.

This clonotype appeared a few times. The rearrangement links TRBV7-9 to TRBJ1-2, with a possible D match to TRBD1 (5 bases). V was clipped by 5 bases and J by 5 bases, with 15 bases between them. The CDR3 totals 14 residues. CDR1 is SEHNR and CDR2 is FQNEAQ in the germline V gene (reference sequence). The CDR3 bases are TGTGCCAGCAGCCGTCTGACAGTATTGTATGGCTACACCTTC. Protein product: CASSRLTVLYGYTF.

This clonotype was observed a few times. V is TRBV7-2 and J is TRBJ2-7; the D gene is possibly TRBD2 (5 bases). With 5 bases removed from V and 2 bases from J, the gap between germline ends came to 13 bases. Germline values: CDR1 SGHTA, CDR2 FQGNSA. The CDR3 totals 14 residues. The DNA for the CDR3 is TGTGCCAGCAGCGACGTCGGGAAAACCTACGAGCAGTACTTC. Protein: CASSDVGKTYEQYF.

This clonotype has a count of ten or more. V gene TRBV4-3 combines with J gene TRBJ2-1; 8 positions agree with TRBD2. From germline, CDR1 is LGHNA and CDR2 YSLEER. The CDR3 has 16 residues. V trimming: 1 base; J trimming: 8 bases; junction bases outside the gene matches: 10. CDR3 region: CASSQVQTGGPHEQFF. The CDR3 DNA sequence: TGCGCCAGCAGCCAAGTCCAGACGGGGGGGCCTCATGAGCAGTTCTTC.